A single sample is the source of the 13 T cell receptor beta chains below, sequenced in a study of T-cell reconstitution after alpha-beta-depleted transplantation in children. The study's findings and limits: One year after transplant, T-cell counts and diversity came mostly from newly produced T cells.

Preparation of the TCRbeta library was carried out with unique molecular identifiers. TCRdb re-called the PCR reads through MiXCR, storing one row per CDR3 protein. Here the sample spans some 300,000 distinct CDR3 sequences, 6% to 10% being singletons. These receptors have no known antigen. The sample consisted of peripheral blood, taken 360 days after TCRalphabeta/CD19-depleted stem cell transplant. The source of these receptors is a female patient aged 2-10 years who had a stem cell transplant for Fanconi anemia, so the T cells may come from the graft donor.

The chain combines TRBV5-5 with TRBJ2-2; a weak D match, TRBD1 (7 bases). This CDR3 region has 16 residues. Trimming left V 3 bases short and J 1 base short, with 13 bases between. Germline values: CDR1 SGHKS, CDR2 YYEKEE (reference sequence). The CDR3 reads CASSSRGDENTGELFF. The CDR3 nucleotides are TGTGCCAGCAGCTCCAGGGGGGACGAGAACACCGGGGAGCTGTTTTTT.

The CDR3 DNA is TGTGCCAGCAGCCCTATCCCGACAGGTCCTTCCTACAATGAGCAGTTCTTC. As protein: CASSPIPTGPSYNEQFF. The chain has TRBV7-3 and TRBJ2-1; D may be TRBD1 (6 bases). Germline V gives CDR1 SGHTA, CDR2 FQGTGA. V was pared by 5 bases and J by 1 base, with 18 bases between. This CDR3 comprises 17 residues.

V gene TRBV5-1 combines with J gene TRBJ2-1, with 11 bases fitting TRBD1. The CDR3 consists of 17 residues. Germline V gene sequence: CDR1 SGHRS, CDR2 YFSETQ. V shed 3 bases, J shed 6 bases, and the junction held 11 bases outside the gene matches. CDR3 in amino acids: CASSYGQGAAVGNEQFF. The CDR3 nucleotides are TGCGCCAGCAGCTACGGACAGGGGGCGGCTGTGGGCAATGAGCAGTTCTTC.

This clonotype was counted ten times or more. The chain joins TRBV9 to TRBJ2-5, with 12 positions matching TRBD2. The junction had 4 bases not matched to a gene; V was cut back by 0 bases and J by 4 bases. Germline assignment: CDR1 SGDLS and CDR2 YYNGEE. The CDR3 contains 16 residues. CDR3 residues: CASSVGGLAGLETQYF. CDR3 bases: TGTGCCAGCAGCGTAGGCGGACTAGCGGGGTTAGAGACCCAGTACTTC.

In this sample, this clonotype turned up a few times. The chain has TRBV28 and TRBJ2-1; the match to TRBD1 covers 10 bases. This CDR3 contains 15 residues. Trimming cost V 1 base and J 7 bases; bases outside gene matches: 4. Germline V lookup: CDR1 MDHEN, CDR2 SYDVKM. This CDR3 reads CASSLSGQGGNEQFF. The CDR3, as DNA: TGTGCCAGCAGTTTATCCGGACAGGGGGGTAATGAGCAGTTCTTC.

In this sample, this clonotype turned up a few times. CDR3 sequence: CASSLGGGDTEAFF. CDR3 DNA: TGTGCCAGCAGCTTAGGGGGCGGAGACACTGAAGCTTTCTTT. The rearrangement links TRBV7-9 to TRBJ1-1; D may be TRBD1 (5 bases). The CDR3 length is 14 residues. Germline V lookup: CDR1 SEHNR, CDR2 FQNEAQ (reference sequence). The ends were cut back, 1 base at V and 3 bases at J, with 9 bases in the middle.

In its sample, this clonotype was seen many times. The genes are TRBV12-3 or TRBV12-4 and TRBJ1-1; D is undetermined. The CDR3 has 14 amino acids. V was trimmed by 3 bases and J by 1 base, leaving 9 bases between them. The CDR3 region has the DNA TGTGCCAGCAGTTTCGAAGGCCCGAACACTGAAGCTTTCTTT. Translation gives CASSFEGPNTEAFF.

The table lists this clonotype with many counts. The chain combines TRBV27 with TRBJ1-1; D might be TRBD1 (5 bases). V was pared by 5 bases and J by 1 base, with 11 bases between. Germline V gene data show CDR1 as MNHEY and CDR2 as SMNVEV (reference sequence). The CDR3 runs to 14 residues. CDR3 sequence reads: CASSRTGTNTEAFF. Here the CDR3 DNA reads TGTGCCAGCAGTCGTACCGGGACGAACACTGAAGCTTTCTTT.

V is TRBV7-9 and J is TRBJ2-6; a possible D gene is TRBD2 (6 bases). This CDR3 has 14 amino acids. Between the trimmed V and J ends, which lost 6 bases and 5 bases, there was a span of 11 bases. Per germline, CDR1 SEHNR and CDR2 FQNEAQ (reference sequence). The CDR3 DNA is TGTGCCAGCAGTGGGCGGGGTAGGGCCAACGTCCTGACTTTC. Protein product: CASSGRGRANVLTF.

The chain couples TRBV10-3 to TRBJ1-2; 7 bases align to TRBD1. CDR3 size: 14 residues. Trimming removed 5 bases from V and 3 bases from J; junction bases left unmatched: 6. Germline CDR1 reads ENHRY; CDR2 reads SYGVKD. CDR3 region: CAISQGDLDYGYTF. The DNA of the CDR3 is TGTGCCATCAGTCAGGGGGACCTTGACTATGGCTACACCTTC.

The chain has TRBV11-2 and TRBJ2-2; 8 nucleotides line up with TRBD2. J lost 8 bases, V lost 5 bases, and 10 bases had no gene match. There are 15 residues in the CDR3. Germline loops: CDR1 SGHAT, CDR2 FQNNGV. Here the CDR3 reads CASSHFGGAGGELFF. CDR3 in DNA: TGTGCCAGCAGCCACTTCGGGGGGGCCGGTGGGGAGCTGTTTTTT.

The rearrangement joins TRBV11-2 to TRBJ2-5; D is tentatively TRBD1 or TRBD2 (6 bases each). Trimming pared 1 base from V and 4 bases from J, leaving 28 bases between. There are 20 residues in the CDR3. Germline CDR1 SGHAT, CDR2 FQNNGV. DNA of the CDR3: TGTGCCAGCAGCTTAGTTACGTCTCTCTGGGGAATAGGGGGACTAGAGACCCAGTACTTC. This codes for CASSLVTSLWGIGGLETQYF.

This clonotype was seen a handful of times. The rearrangement links TRBV20-1 to TRBJ2-5; TRBD2 aligns across 7 bases. Trimming cost V 3 bases and J 1 base; bases outside gene matches: 2. The CDR3 is 13 residues long. CDR1 DFQATT and CDR2 SNEGSKA come from the germline V gene (reference sequence). Here the CDR3 DNA reads TGCAGTGCTAGGTGGGGGGGCCAAGAGACCCAGTACTTC. Translated: CSARWGGQETQYF.